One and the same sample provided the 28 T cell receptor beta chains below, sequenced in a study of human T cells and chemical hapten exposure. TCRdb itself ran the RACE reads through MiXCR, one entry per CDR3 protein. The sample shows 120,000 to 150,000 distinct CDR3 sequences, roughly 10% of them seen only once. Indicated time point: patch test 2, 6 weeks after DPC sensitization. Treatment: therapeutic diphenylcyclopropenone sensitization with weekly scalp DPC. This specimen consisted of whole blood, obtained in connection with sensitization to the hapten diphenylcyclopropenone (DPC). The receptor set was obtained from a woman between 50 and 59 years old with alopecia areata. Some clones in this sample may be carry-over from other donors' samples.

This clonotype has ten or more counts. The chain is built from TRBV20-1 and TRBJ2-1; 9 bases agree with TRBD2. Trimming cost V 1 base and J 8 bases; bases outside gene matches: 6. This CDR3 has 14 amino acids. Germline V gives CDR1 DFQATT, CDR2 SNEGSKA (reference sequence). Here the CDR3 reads CSARGAGGLDEQFF. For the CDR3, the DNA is TGCAGTGCTAGAGGAGCGGGAGGCCTGGATGAGCAGTTCTTC.

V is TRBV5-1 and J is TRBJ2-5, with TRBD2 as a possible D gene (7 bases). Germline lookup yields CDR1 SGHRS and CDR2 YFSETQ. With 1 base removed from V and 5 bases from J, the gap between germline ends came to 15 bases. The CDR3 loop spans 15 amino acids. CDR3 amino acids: CASSLLRGARETQYF. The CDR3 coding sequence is TGCGCCAGCAGCTTGTTACGGGGGGCTAGGGAGACCCAGTACTTC. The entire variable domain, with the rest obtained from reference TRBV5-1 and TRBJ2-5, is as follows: KAGVTQTPRYLIKTRGQQVTLSCSPISGHRSVSWYQQTPGQGLQFLFEYFSETQRNKGNFPGRFSGRQFSNSRSEMNVSTLELGDSALYLCASSLLRGARETQYFGPGTRLLVL.

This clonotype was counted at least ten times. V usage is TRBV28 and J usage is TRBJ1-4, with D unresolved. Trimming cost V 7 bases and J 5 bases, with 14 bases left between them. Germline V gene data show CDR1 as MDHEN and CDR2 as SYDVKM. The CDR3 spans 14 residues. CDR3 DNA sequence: TGTGCCAGCACCGCCGGCGGTCTGAATGAAAAACTGTTTTTT. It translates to CASTAGGLNEKLFF.

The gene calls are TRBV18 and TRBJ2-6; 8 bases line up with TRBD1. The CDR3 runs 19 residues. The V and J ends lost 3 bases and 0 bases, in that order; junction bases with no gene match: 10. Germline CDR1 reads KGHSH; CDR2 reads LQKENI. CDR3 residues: CASSPVGGQGNSGANVLTF. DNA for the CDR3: TGTGCCAGCTCACCGGTGGGCGGACAGGGAAACTCTGGGGCCAACGTCCTGACTTTC.

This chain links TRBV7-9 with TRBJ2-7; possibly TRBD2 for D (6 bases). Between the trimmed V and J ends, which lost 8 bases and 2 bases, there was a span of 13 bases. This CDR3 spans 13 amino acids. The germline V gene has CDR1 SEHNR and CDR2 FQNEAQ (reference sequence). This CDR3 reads CASCGEVTYEQYF. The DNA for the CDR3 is TGTGCCAGCTGCGGGGAGGTAACCTACGAGCAGTACTTC.

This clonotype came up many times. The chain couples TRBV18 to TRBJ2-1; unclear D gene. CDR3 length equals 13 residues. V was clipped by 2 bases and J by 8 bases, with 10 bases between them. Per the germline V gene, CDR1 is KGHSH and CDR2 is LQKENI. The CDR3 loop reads CASSPSLYDEQFF. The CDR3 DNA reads TGTGCCAGCTCACCAAGCCTGTATGATGAGCAGTTCTTC.

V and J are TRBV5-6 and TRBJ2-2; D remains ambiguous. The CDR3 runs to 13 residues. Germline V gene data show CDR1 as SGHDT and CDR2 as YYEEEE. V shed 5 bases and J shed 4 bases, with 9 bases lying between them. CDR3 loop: CASSRLRTGELFF. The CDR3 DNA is TGTGCCAGCAGTCGACTCCGCACCGGGGAGCTGTTTTTT.

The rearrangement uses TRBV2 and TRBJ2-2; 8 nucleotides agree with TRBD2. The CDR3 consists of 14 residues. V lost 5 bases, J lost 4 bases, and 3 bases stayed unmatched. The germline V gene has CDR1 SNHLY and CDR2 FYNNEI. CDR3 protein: CASSLLAGTGELFF. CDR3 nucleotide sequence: TGTGCCAGCAGTCTGCTAGCGGGCACCGGGGAGCTGTTTTTT.

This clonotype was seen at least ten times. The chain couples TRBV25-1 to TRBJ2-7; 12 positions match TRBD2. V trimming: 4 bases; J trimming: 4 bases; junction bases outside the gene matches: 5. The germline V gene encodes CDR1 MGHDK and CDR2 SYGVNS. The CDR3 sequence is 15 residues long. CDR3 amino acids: CASSGTSGTSYEQYF. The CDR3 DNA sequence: TGTGCCAGCAGTGGGACTAGCGGGACTTCTTACGAGCAGTACTTC.

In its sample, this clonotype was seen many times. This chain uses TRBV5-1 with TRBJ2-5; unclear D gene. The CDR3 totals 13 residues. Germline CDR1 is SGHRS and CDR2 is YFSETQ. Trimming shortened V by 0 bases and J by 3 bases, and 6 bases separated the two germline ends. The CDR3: CASSLVGEETQYF. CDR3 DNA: TGCGCCAGCAGCTTGGTTGGGGAAGAGACCCAGTACTTC.

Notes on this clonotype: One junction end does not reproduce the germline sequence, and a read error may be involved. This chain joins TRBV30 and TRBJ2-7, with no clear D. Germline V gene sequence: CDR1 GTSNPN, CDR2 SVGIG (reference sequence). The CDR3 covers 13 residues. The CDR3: CVWSDGYSYEQYF. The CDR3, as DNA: TGTGTCTGGAGCGATGGATATTCCTACGAGCAGTACTTC.

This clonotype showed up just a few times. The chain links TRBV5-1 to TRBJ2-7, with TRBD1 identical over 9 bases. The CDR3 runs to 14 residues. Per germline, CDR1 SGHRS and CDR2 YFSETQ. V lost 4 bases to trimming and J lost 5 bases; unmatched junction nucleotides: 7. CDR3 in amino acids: CASSTGQGWNEQYF. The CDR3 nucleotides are TGCGCCAGCAGCACCGGACAGGGGTGGAACGAGCAGTACTTC.

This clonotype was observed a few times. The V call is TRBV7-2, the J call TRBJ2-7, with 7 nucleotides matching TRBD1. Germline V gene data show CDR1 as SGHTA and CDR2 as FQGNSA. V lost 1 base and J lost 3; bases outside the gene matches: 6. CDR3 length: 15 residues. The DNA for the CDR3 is TGTGCCAGCAGCTTAGAGGGGGCAGGGAACTACGAGCAGTACTTC. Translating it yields CASSLEGAGNYEQYF. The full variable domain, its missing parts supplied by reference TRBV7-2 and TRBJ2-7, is GAGVSQSPSNKVTEKGKDVELRCDPISGHTALYWYRQSLGQGLEFLIYFQGNSAPDKSGLPSDRFSAERTGGSVSTLTIQRTQQEDSAVYLCASSLEGAGNYEQYFGPGTRLTVT.

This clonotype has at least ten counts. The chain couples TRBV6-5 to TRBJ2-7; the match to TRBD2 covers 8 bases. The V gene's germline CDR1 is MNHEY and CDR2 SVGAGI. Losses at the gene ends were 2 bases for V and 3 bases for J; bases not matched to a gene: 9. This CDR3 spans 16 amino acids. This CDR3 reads CASSYTLGLGVYEQYF. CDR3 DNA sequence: TGTGCCAGCAGTTACACCCTGGGACTAGGGGTCTACGAGCAGTACTTC.

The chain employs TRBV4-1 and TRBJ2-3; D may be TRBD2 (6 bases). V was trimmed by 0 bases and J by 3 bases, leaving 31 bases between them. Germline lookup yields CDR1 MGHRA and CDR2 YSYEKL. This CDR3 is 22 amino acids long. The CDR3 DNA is TGCGCCAGCAGCCAAGATGGGCCCCGGGGTACCGGGAGTATCCCCCGGACAGATACGCAGTATTTT. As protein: CASSQDGPRGTGSIPRTDTQYF.

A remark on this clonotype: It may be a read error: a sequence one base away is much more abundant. CDR3 nucleotide sequence: TGTGCCAACAGTTTCAATGGGGGGAATGAGCAGTTCTTC. It yields the protein CANSFNGGNEQFF. The rearrangement joins TRBV12-3 or TRBV12-4 to TRBJ2-1, with D perhaps matching TRBD2 (6 bases). The CDR3 has 13 amino acids.

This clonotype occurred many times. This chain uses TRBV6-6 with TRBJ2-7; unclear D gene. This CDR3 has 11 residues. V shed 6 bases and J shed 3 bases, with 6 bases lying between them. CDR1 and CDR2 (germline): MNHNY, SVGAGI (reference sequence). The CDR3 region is CASRGVYEQYF. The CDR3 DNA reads TGTGCCAGCAGAGGAGTCTACGAGCAGTACTTC.

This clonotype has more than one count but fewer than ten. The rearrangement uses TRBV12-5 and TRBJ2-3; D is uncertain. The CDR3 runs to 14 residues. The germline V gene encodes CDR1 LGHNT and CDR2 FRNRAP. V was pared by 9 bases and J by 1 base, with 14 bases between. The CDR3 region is CASTLDPGTDTQYF. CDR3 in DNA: TGTGCTAGCACTTTGGACCCCGGCACAGATACGCAGTATTTT. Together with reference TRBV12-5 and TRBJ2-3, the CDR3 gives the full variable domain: DARVTQTPRHKVTEMGQEVTMRCQPILGHNTVFWYRQTMMQGLELLAYFRNRAPLDDSGMPKDRFSAEMPDATLATLKIQPSEPRDSAVYFCASTLDPGTDTQYFGPGTRLTVL.

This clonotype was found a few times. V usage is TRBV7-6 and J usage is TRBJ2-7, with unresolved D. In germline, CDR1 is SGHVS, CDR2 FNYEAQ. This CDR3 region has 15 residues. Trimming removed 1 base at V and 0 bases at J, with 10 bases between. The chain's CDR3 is CASSLGPPSSYEQYF. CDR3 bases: TGTGCCAGCAGCTTAGGTCCCCCTAGCTCCTACGAGCAGTACTTC. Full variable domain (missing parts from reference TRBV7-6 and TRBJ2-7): GAGVSQSPRYKVTKRGQDVALRCDPISGHVSLYWYRQALGQGPEFLTYFNYEAQQDKSGLPNDRFSAERPEGSISTLTIQRTEQRDSAMYRCASSLGPPSSYEQYFGPGTRLTVT.

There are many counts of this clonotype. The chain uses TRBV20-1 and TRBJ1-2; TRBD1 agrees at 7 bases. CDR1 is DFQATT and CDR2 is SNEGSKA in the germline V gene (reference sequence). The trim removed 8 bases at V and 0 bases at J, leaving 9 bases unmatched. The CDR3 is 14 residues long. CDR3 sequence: CSSYSGGTNYGYTF. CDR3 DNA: TGCAGTTCTTACTCAGGGGGAACTAACTATGGCTACACCTTC.

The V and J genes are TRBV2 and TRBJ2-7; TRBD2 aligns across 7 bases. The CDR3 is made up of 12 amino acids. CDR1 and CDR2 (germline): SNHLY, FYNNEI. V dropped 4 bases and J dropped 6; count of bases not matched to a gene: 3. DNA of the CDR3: TGTGCCAGCAGTGTGTCTAGCGGCGAGCAGTACTTC. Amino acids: CASSVSSGEQYF. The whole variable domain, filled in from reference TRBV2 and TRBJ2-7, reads EPEVTQTPSHQVTQMGQEVILRCVPISNHLYFYWYRQILGQKVEFLVSFYNNEISEKSEIFDDQFSVERPDGSNFTLKIRSTKLEDSAMYFCASSVSSGEQYFGPGTRLTVT.

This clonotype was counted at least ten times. The CDR3 DNA is TGTGCTAGTGGTTTGATATTGGACAGGGCTGGGAACACTGAAGCTTTCTTT. Its protein product is CASGLILDRAGNTEAFF. The genes are TRBV12-5 and TRBJ1-1, with 8 bases matching TRBD1. Germline V gives CDR1 LGHNT, CDR2 FRNRAP. The CDR3 spans 17 residues. V gave up 2 bases and J gave up 1 base; unmatched junction bases: 9.

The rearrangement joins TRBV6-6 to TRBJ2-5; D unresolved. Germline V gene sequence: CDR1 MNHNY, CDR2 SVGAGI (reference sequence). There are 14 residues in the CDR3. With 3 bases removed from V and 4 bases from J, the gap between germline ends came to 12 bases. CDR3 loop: CASSYGPLIETQYF. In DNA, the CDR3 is TGTGCCAGCAGTTATGGACCCCTGATAGAGACCCAGTACTTC.

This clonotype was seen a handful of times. The CDR3 sequence: CSVPGQGAYQPQHF. In nucleotides, the CDR3 is TGCAGTGTACCGGGACAGGGGGCCTATCAGCCCCAGCATTTT. The genes are TRBV20-1 and TRBJ1-5; 12 bases agree with TRBD1. J gave up 5 bases and V 7 bases, and 6 bases lay outside the gene matches. Germline V lookup: CDR1 DFQATT, CDR2 SNEGSKA (reference sequence). The CDR3 consists of 14 residues.

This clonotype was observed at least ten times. The CDR3 spells CASSYRGPRETQYF. As DNA, the CDR3 is TGTGCCAGCAGTTACAGGGGGCCGCGGGAGACCCAGTACTTC. The rearrangement joins TRBV6-6 to TRBJ2-5; TRBD1 matches 7 bases. The CDR3 has 14 amino acids. V lost 2 bases to trimming and J lost 5 bases; unmatched junction nucleotides: 5. Germline V gene sequence: CDR1 MNHNY, CDR2 SVGAGI (reference sequence).

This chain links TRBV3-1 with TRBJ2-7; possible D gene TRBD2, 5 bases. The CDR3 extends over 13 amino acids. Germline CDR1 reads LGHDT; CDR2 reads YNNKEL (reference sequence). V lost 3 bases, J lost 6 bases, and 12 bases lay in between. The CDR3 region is CASSHEGTSEQYF. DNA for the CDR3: TGTGCCAGCAGCCATGAGGGCACAAGCGAGCAGTACTTC.

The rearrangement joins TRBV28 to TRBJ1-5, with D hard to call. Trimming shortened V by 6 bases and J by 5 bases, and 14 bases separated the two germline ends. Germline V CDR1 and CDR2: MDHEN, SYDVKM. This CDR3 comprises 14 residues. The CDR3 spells CASSTVNRDQPQHF. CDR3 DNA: TGTGCCAGCAGCACGGTAAATCGAGATCAGCCCCAGCATTTT.

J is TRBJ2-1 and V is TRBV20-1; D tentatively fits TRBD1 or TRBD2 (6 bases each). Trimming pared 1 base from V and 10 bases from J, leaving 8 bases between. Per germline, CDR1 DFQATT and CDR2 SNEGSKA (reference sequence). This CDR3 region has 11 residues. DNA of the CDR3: TGCAGTGCTAGAGCGGGGGCAGAGCAGTTCTTC. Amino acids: CSARAGAEQFF.